The entry below gives a single TCR beta chain sequence along with its context. Its target antigen remains unknown. No base-level quality is on record; no much larger clone is a single base apart. In the germline V gene, CDR1 corresponds to MGHRA and CDR2 to YSYEKL. Trimming leaves V shorter by 1 base and J shorter by 4 bases, with the junction holding 7 bases beyond the gene matches. The CDR3 starts with the cysteine, ends with the phenylalanine, and has 17 residues. The sequence is cut down to CDR3 DNA, 51 bases in frame from base 1. The data derive from a study of cytomegalovirus exposure and HLA in healthy donors (dated by TCRdb to the late 2010s). Background for the entire study: An earlier analysis of roughly 630 of the donors reported approximately 290 Gb of sequence data and 117 million unique TCR beta sequences from 150 million to 200 million T cells. The T cell repertoires of under 700 subjects were profiled by immunosequencing and related to cytomegalovirus serostatus. Every discovery cohort repertoire had been produced on one sequencing platform. HLA typing included class I and class II loci at four-digit resolution. An earlier analysis of around 540 of the donors applied high-throughput TCR beta sequencing to assess whether each TCR beta V gene segment acted as functional or pseudogenic. Typing coverage differed by locus: A, B, C, DRB1 and DQB1 were typed in about 620-630 donors, DQA1 in roughly 500, DPA1 in around 600, and DPB1 in just under 490. About 300 gigabases of sequencing data and approximately 91 million unique TCR sequences made up an early release that covered several hundred HLA-typed donors. Several DR-DQ haplotypes were handled as single units for association and clustering because linkage in the cohort was strong. Among roughly 400 genotyped donors of the cohort, an average of about 220,000 unique TCR beta nucleotide sequences was sequenced per donor, of which 15% to 20% were non-productive. The study combined high-throughput TCR immunosequencing, statistical association of individual TCRs with disease status, and machine learning to predict cytomegalovirus infection status. A later genetic analysis used genome-wide SNP genotypes for about three fifths of the 666 donors, treating that subset as a discovery cohort. Donor age, sex, ethnicity and CMV serostatus were compiled together with the repertoire data. Of the approximately 400 genotyped donors, over 65% fell in the genetic ancestry cluster associated with self-reported Caucasian donors. Along with the approximately 670-subject first cohort, a separate validation cohort of over a hundred different subjects was used. In a later analysis, previously published TCR beta repertoires from fewer than 750 donors were re-analyzed and high-resolution HLA genotyping was added so that TCR occurrence patterns could be studied. The aim of the study was to test whether cataloging public T cell receptors could identify signatures of past pathogen exposure. In the later analysis, no new phenotypic data were used to find candidate immune exposures; instead, reliance was placed on TCR beta sequences and their occurrence across donors.

Here is what the overall study found, with its caveats: In an earlier analysis of more than 500 of the donors, most TCR beta V segments appeared in productive rearrangements about 87% or about 30% of the time, broadly matching IMGT annotations. Correlated functional status among segregating V segments might be attributable to linkage disequilibrium, but an unknown experimental factor could not be ruled out. The authors suggested that the approach could potentially be extended to other disease states and immunological phenotypes. Some IMGT-functional V segments, including TRBV6-2 and TRBV6-3, could not be told apart with the 87-base-pair reads, so those segments were excluded. Several of the top co-occurrence clusters appeared to be linked to parvovirus B19, influenza, CMV and Epstein-Barr virus, according to a later analysis. A later analysis found that HLA-associated TCR beta chains were more clonally expanded and had lower generation probabilities than equally common non-associated chains. Most TCR sequences were seen in very few donors, while some public TCRs were found in many individuals. A later analysis associated some 17,000 TCR beta sequences with specific HLA alleles at a false discovery rate of 0.05. The presence/absence analyses assumed that sequencing depth was roughly uniform across donors, and that assumption may not be true. A further reported finding was that TCR beta sequences accurately predicted the HLA-A and HLA-B alleles for most subjects in the first cohort. The classifier was reported to diagnose cytomegalovirus status with high specificity and sensitivity in both the original cohort and the validation cohort. The cohort was sequenced for TCR beta chains only, and without alpha or paired-chain data the features that could be detected were limited. In a later genetic analysis, a missense DCLRE1C variant was associated with V-gene and J-gene trimming of TCR beta chains, and the association was replicated in an independent cohort. A cluster of highly shared sequence variants was judged likely to be a technical artifact of the sequencing pipeline. In the study, 150 to 200 TCR beta chains were listed as associated with cytomegalovirus. According to a later analysis, TCR association rates differed among HLA loci, with DRB1 alleles showing the most associated TCRs and HLA-C alleles showing the fewest. Around 16 rarely observed V segments, including chromosome 9 orphons, were excluded from the earlier analysis of some 590 of the donors because counts were too low. HLA typing was unavailable for some donors at each locus, so association tests used only the typed subset. In vitro tests confirmed that a few of the cytomegalovirus-associated TCR beta chains recognize cytomegalovirus antigens. When HLA alleles, especially DR and DQ, strongly co-occurred, TCR associations were difficult to assign to individual alleles. A later genetic analysis reported fewer N-insertions in productive TCRs among donors in an Asian-associated ancestry cluster than the roughly 620-donor mean. Immune exposure information for the cohort was limited to CMV serostatus. According to a later analysis, most CMV-associated TCR beta chains appeared to be HLA-restricted, and the HLA associations seemed to be driven largely by CMV exposure.

The cohort comprised several hundred healthy bone marrow donors. At the time of sampling, all cohort members were nominally healthy, though unrecorded immune exposures were likely present. The donor was CMV seropositive and belonged to the group of 250 to 300 seropositive cohort members. A peripheral blood sample was provided by each donor, and peripheral blood mononuclear cells were used for TCR beta sequencing. The Qiagen DNeasy Blood Extraction Kit was used to extract genomic DNA from the blood cell samples. The library was produced with the immunoSEQ multiplex PCR assay. For the multiplex PCR, a mixture combining 60 forward primers for TCR Vbeta segments and 13 reverse primers for TCR Jbeta segments was used. The CDR3 region of rearranged TCR beta genes was amplified from genomic DNA by a multiplex PCR assay. Amplified TCR beta libraries were sequenced as 87-base-pair reads on the Illumina HiSeq System. In the source study's methods: In a later analysis, some 80 million unique TCR beta chains were counted across the 650 to 700 repertoires, and around 10 million of these chains were shared by at least two donors. A nearest-neighbor algorithm error-corrected the raw reads and collapsed the reads into unique sequences, merging closely related sequences to remove PCR and sequencing errors. Alignment of CDR3 sequences to IMGT reference sequences was used to assign V, D and J gene segments. For a sequence to be retained, at least a six-nucleotide match to both a V gene segment and a J gene segment was required. Rearrangements were called productive when the CDR3 lacked stop codons and stayed in frame with V and J; all others were non-productive. Following IMGT convention, CDR3 was defined as the stretch from the second conserved V-encoded cysteine up to the conserved J-encoded phenylalanine. Sequences without an unambiguous match to a single V gene segment were excluded from the earlier analysis of 587 of the donors. An earlier analysis of 500 to 700 of the donors classified V segments as functional when productive rearrangements were above 56.7% and as segregating when the standard deviation between donors was above 5%. A statistical classification framework was built for diagnosing cytomegalovirus status from the catalog of TCR beta chain sequences. In a later analysis, V and J genes were assigned by comparing TCR nucleotide sequences against IMGT/GENE-DB human TR gene sequences. Using the TCRdist pipeline, a later analysis assigned CDR3 sequences along with most-parsimonious VDJ recombination scenarios. A later analysis defined each TCR beta chain by its CDR3 amino acid sequence plus V-gene family, and excluded reads lacking a unique V-gene family. A later analysis removed 592 highly shared, low-generation-probability nucleotide sequences to deal with suspected cross-contamination and a sequencing artifact. In a later analysis, a clonal expansion index for each public chain was calculated from normalized within-repertoire ranks of inferred template counts. In a later analysis, generation probabilities were computed with a VDJ recombination model fitted to out-of-frame rearrangements, and the resulting probabilities were checked against IGoR. Hypergeometric tests were used in a later analysis to score TCR-TCR, TCR-HLA and TCR-CMV co-occurrence, with a repertoire-size bias correction applied to the TCR pairs. False discovery rates were estimated in a later analysis by permuting HLA or CMV assignments 20 times. A later analysis grouped co-occurring TCRs with DBSCAN, adding TCRdist sequence similarity when clustering within HLA-allele-positive subsets. Repertoires with fewer than 30,000 or more than 120,000 public chains, plus five repertoires with anomalous nucleotide sharing, were excluded from co-occurrence clustering. In its TCRdb copy, this immuneACCESS table keeps in-frame sequences only and misses some clones. Where compared with another copy, unresolved V genes explain less than half of these, and the others have no known cause. V, J and clone size are those of that table, while D and trimming were read from the DNA. Counted in this sample were about 120,000 clones; 70% to 80% of them appeared once. Jointly, the top ten make up 11% of the sample.

The specimen was PBMCs. Here the chain combines TRBV4-1 and TRBJ2-2; 9 middle bases align to TRBD2. The clonotype was recovered from a woman between 45 and 60 years old in good health and CMV-seropositive. The bases read TGCGCCAGCAGCCAAGTGCGAATAGCGGGGGCCACCGGGGAGCTGTTTTTT. This gives the protein CASSQVRIAGATGELFF.